A single sample gave rise to the 26 T cell receptor beta chains below, sequenced in a study of control samples from healthy donors and cancer patients. TCRdb keeps only in-frame clones here, not all; method: immunoSEQ multiplex PCR. Counted here are about 51,000 clones, around nine tenths occurring once; the ten biggest clones make up approximately 40%. Material for sequencing was PBMCs. These receptors were obtained from a man over 45 with head and neck cancer.

The chain joins TRBV11-2 to TRBJ2-7, with TRBD2 identical over 7 bases. Unmatched junction bases numbered 7, after V lost 4 bases and J lost 7 bases. Germline V gene data show CDR1 as SGHAT and CDR2 as FQNNGV. The CDR3 loop spans 13 amino acids. In DNA form, the CDR3 reads TGTGCCAGCAGCTCTACCCAAGCGGGGGAGCAGTACTTC. Protein product: CASSSTQAGEQYF.

This chain links TRBV12-5 with TRBJ2-3; D could derive from TRBD1 or TRBD2 (5 bases each). Germline lookup yields CDR1 LGHNT and CDR2 FRNRAP. CDR3 length equals 15 residues. Trimming stripped 1 base from V and 8 bases from J, with 16 bases between. The DNA for the CDR3 is TGTGCTAGTGGTTTGGGGGACCGACTCCCCCCTACGCAGTATTTT. It translates to CASGLGDRLPPTQYF.

The V and J genes are TRBV6-5 and TRBJ1-5, with D perhaps TRBD1 (5 bases). The CDR3 has 13 residues. V gave up 6 bases and J gave up 5 bases, with 11 bases separating them. Germline CDR1 and CDR2: MNHEY and SVGAGI. CDR3 region: CASSPGRDQPQHF. CDR3 coding DNA: TGTGCCAGCAGCCCAGGGAGGGATCAGCCCCAGCATTTT.

This chain joins TRBV11-2 and TRBJ1-2; a weak D match, TRBD1 (5 bases). Trimming took 6 bases from V and 4 from J, leaving 9 bases between them. The CDR3 spans 12 residues. Germline assignment: CDR1 SGHAT and CDR2 FQNNGV. In DNA form, the CDR3 reads TGTGCCAGCAGGGGCAGGGTCTATGGCTACACCTTC. Encoded protein: CASRGRVYGYTF.

The chain couples TRBV6-2 or TRBV6-3 to TRBJ2-2; 8 bases fit TRBD1. CDR3 length: 16 residues. V was pared by 0 bases and J by 4 bases, with 4 bases of the junction left unmatched. Germline loops: CDR1 MNHEY, CDR2 SVGEGT. CDR3 amino acids: CASSYSIQGGTGELFF. The CDR3 region has the DNA TGTGCCAGCAGTTACTCGATACAGGGGGGCACCGGGGAGCTGTTTTTT.

This chain uses TRBV6-6 with TRBJ2-5; D tentatively fits TRBD1 or TRBD2 (6 bases each). The V end was cut by 6 bases, the J end by 7 bases, with 18 bases between. Germline values: CDR1 MNHNY, CDR2 SVGAGI (reference sequence). The CDR3 is made up of 14 amino acids. The CDR3, as DNA: TGTGCCAGCAGGCGGGGCGGTGGGGGGCGGACCCAGTACTTC. Translating it yields CASRRGGGGRTQYF.

The chain uses TRBV18 and TRBJ1-1; the D gene is possibly TRBD1 (5 bases). V dropped 4 bases and J dropped 10 bases, with 16 bases sitting between them. This CDR3 comprises 13 residues. Germline assignment: CDR1 KGHSH and CDR2 LQKENI. The CDR3 sequence: CASSLEASGRAFF. DNA of the CDR3: TGTGCCAGCTCACTAGAGGCTTCAGGGAGAGCTTTCTTT.

This chain links TRBV12-3 or TRBV12-4 with TRBJ1-3; D uncertain. The CDR3 totals 13 residues. V lost 7 bases, J lost 0 bases, and 7 bases lay in between. The CDR3 here is CASNDDSGNTIYF. The DNA of the CDR3 is TGTGCCAGCAACGATGACTCTGGAAACACCATATATTTT.

The V gene is TRBV27, the J gene TRBJ1-1; 7 bases are a match to TRBD1. Looked up from germline, CDR1 is MNHEY and CDR2 is SMNVEV (reference sequence). J was trimmed by 0 bases and V by 3 bases; bases with no gene match: 7. This CDR3 spans 16 amino acids. The CDR3 is CASSFGGTVMNTEAFF. CDR3 in DNA: TGTGCCAGCAGTTTCGGGGGGACAGTCATGAACACTGAAGCTTTCTTT.

J is TRBJ2-1 and V is TRBV6-5; the D is unclear. CDR3 length equals 11 residues. Between the trimmed V and J ends, which lost 6 bases and 6 bases, there was a span of 6 bases. Germline values: CDR1 MNHEY, CDR2 SVGAGI. The CDR3 loop reads CASSWSNEQFF. CDR3 DNA sequence: TGTGCCAGCAGCTGGAGCAATGAGCAGTTCTTC.

The chain uses TRBV21-1 and TRBJ2-7. TRBV21-1 is recorded as a pseudogene. CDR3 length equals 11 residues. The CDR3: CASPTTYEQYF. The CDR3 region has the DNA TGTGCCAGCCCTACAACCTACGAGCAGTACTTC.

The J gene is TRBJ1-1, the V gene TRBV15, with D possibly being TRBD1 (5 bases). The CDR3 covers 15 residues. Germline-derived CDR1 and CDR2 are LNHNV and YYDKDF (reference sequence). Trimming took off 0 bases at V and 1 base at J, with 9 bases between the two ends. CDR3 sequence (DNA): TGTGCCACCAGCAGAGATCTGGGGGAGAACACTGAAGCTTTCTTT. It translates to CATSRDLGENTEAFF.

In this sample, this clone turned up once. The chain uses TRBV7-3 and TRBJ2-1; 7 positions match TRBD1. CDR3 length: 13 residues. V dropped 2 bases and J dropped 10; count of bases not matched to a gene: 5. The V gene's germline CDR1 is SGHTA and CDR2 FQGTGA. CDR3: CASSLSADREQFF. The CDR3 DNA reads TGTGCCAGCAGCTTATCGGCGGACAGGGAGCAGTTCTTC. Full variable domain (rest looked up from reference TRBV7-3 and TRBJ2-1): GAGVSQTPSNKVTEKGKYVELRCDPISGHTALYWYRQSLGQGPEFLIYFQGTGAADDSGLPNDRFFAVRPEGSVSTLKIQRTERGDSAVYLCASSLSADREQFFGPGTRLTVL.

The chain links TRBV7-9 to TRBJ1-4, with TRBD1 matching over 9 bases. V lost 1 base, J lost 8 bases, and 2 bases stayed unmatched. Looked up from germline, CDR1 is SEHNR and CDR2 is FQNEAQ (reference sequence). The CDR3 is made up of 14 amino acids. CDR3 region: CASSLGTGDEKLFF. As DNA, the CDR3 is TGTGCCAGCAGCTTAGGGACAGGGGACGAAAAACTGTTTTTT.

This chain links TRBV9 with TRBJ2-4; TRBD1 matches at 8 bases. CDR3 size: 17 residues. V lost 3 bases to trimming and J lost 1 base; unmatched junction nucleotides: 9. The V gene's germline CDR1 is SGDLS and CDR2 YYNGEE. The chain's CDR3 is CASSAPRGQGAKNIQYF. CDR3 DNA sequence: TGTGCCAGCAGCGCCCCCAGGGGGCAGGGGGCCAAAAACATTCAGTACTTC.

This clone was counted once. This CDR3 reads CASSIEFPGDYGYTF. DNA of the CDR3: TGTGCCAGTAGTATTGAGTTCCCAGGAGACTATGGCTACACCTTC. V gene TRBV19 combines with J gene TRBJ1-2; D unclear. V gave up 3 bases and J gave up 3 bases, with 14 bases separating them. The germline CDR1 and CDR2 sequences are LNHDA and SQIVND (reference sequence). CDR3 length: 15 residues.

The chain couples TRBV5-5 to TRBJ2-7, with TRBD1 as a possible D gene (7 bases). Germline V gene data show CDR1 as SGHKS and CDR2 as YYEKEE (reference sequence). The CDR3 is made up of 15 amino acids. The V end was cut by 4 bases, the J end by 7 bases, with 21 bases between. The CDR3 sequence is CASSLRTGPGGEQYF. CDR3 sequence (DNA): TGTGCCAGCAGCCTACGGACAGGCCCAGGGGGGGAGCAGTACTTC.

In DNA, the CDR3 is TGTGCCAGCAGCCAAGGAGACAGGGTGGTGGCCTACAATGAGCAGTTCTTC. Translated, it gives CASSQGDRVVAYNEQFF. The chain combines TRBV14 with TRBJ2-1, with 7 positions matching TRBD1. CDR3 length: 17 residues. J gave up 2 bases and V 1 base, and 8 bases lay outside the gene matches. CDR1 and CDR2 (germline): SGHDN, FVKESK.

The chain is built from TRBV4-3 and TRBJ1-4; 8 nucleotides line up with TRBD1. The CDR3 loop spans 21 amino acids. Germline lookup yields CDR1 LGHNA and CDR2 YSLEER. The J segment lost 1 base and the V segment lost 0 bases, leaving 16 bases of the junction unmatched. The CDR3: CASSQDPGGLPEWVTNEKLFF. In DNA, the CDR3 is TGCGCCAGCAGCCAAGATCCAGGGGGCCTTCCGGAGTGGGTAACTAATGAAAAACTGTTTTTT.

The chain is built from TRBV25-1 and TRBJ2-7; D perhaps matches TRBD1 (5 bases). The CDR3 runs to 17 residues. V was pared by 0 bases and J by 2 bases, with 17 bases between. The V gene's germline CDR1 is MGHDK and CDR2 SYGVNS. The CDR3 loop reads CASSEYPLWQGTYEQYF. The CDR3 DNA is TGTGCCAGCAGTGAATACCCGTTGTGGCAGGGTACCTACGAGCAGTACTTC.

The V and J genes are TRBV28 and TRBJ2-5, with D perhaps given as TRBD1 or TRBD2 (7 bases each). CDR3 length: 14 residues. V was clipped by 8 bases and J by 5 bases, with 18 bases between them. CDR1 MDHEN and CDR2 SYDVKM come from the germline V gene. This CDR3 reads CASSLRGGGETQYF. As DNA, the CDR3 is TGTGCCAGCTCCCTCAGGGGGGGCGGCGAGACCCAGTACTTC.

This clone has only one observation. The V and J genes are TRBV5-1 and TRBJ1-5, with D possibly matching TRBD1 (6 bases). V lost 4 bases and J 4 bases, leaving 9 bases between the germline ends. The V gene's germline CDR1 is SGHRS and CDR2 YFSETQ. The CDR3 runs 13 residues. CDR3 amino acids: CASSIDRNQPQHF. The CDR3 nucleotides are TGCGCCAGCAGCATAGACAGGAATCAGCCCCAGCATTTT.

This clone turned up a few times. This chain links TRBV27 with TRBJ1-5; D may be TRBD1 (6 bases). Trimming cost V 2 bases and J 9 bases, with 14 bases left between them. This CDR3 has 14 amino acids. The germline CDR1 and CDR2 sequences are MNHEY and SMNVEV (reference sequence). CDR3 DNA sequence: TGTGCCAGCAGTTTAGTGGGGGGCCTAGGGCCCCAGCATTTT. Its translation: CASSLVGGLGPQHF.

V gene TRBV28 combines with J gene TRBJ1-2; tentatively, D is TRBD1 (5 bases). CDR3 length: 13 amino acids. The V gene lost 6 bases and the J gene lost 3 bases, with 11 bases spanning the gap. Germline V gene lookup returns CDR1 MDHEN and CDR2 SYDVKM. For the CDR3, the DNA is TGTGCCAGCAGGGTGGGGGTAGACTATGGCTACACCTTC. It yields the protein CASRVGVDYGYTF.

The chain links TRBV30 to TRBJ1-3; D is uncertain. Trimming pared 1 base from V and 1 base from J, leaving 2 bases between. Germline V gene lookup returns CDR1 GTSNPN and CDR2 SVGIG (reference sequence). CDR3 size: 12 residues. The CDR3 DNA reads TGTGCCTGGAGTGAGTCTGGAAACACCATATATTTT. Protein sequence: CAWSESGNTIYF.

This clone was counted a single time. The rearrangement links TRBV4-2 to TRBJ1-2; maybe TRBD1 (6 bases). Trimming took off 0 bases at V and 7 bases at J, with 21 bases between the two ends. Germline values: CDR1 LGHNA, CDR2 YNFKEQ. The length of the CDR3 is 17 residues. CDR3 coding DNA: TGTGCCAGCAGCCAAGATCGTAACCGGGGACACTCCCGTGGCTACACCTTC. It encodes CASSQDRNRGHSRGYTF.